The 9 T cell receptor beta chains reported below all come from one sample, sequenced in a study of liver allograft versus peripheral blood T cells. Overall study: Transplanted-liver T cell receptor repertoires were compared with recipients' peripheral blood repertoires.

From the reads, TCRdb called clonotypes with MiXCR, one entry per CDR3 protein. The table has roughly 8,000 distinct CDR3 sequences, 18% seen once; the top ten hold roughly 4.5%. All receptors come from a human patient who had a liver transplant. Part of the T cells may come from the graft donor.

This clonotype is medium-sized. The rearrangement joins TRBV6-2 or TRBV6-3 to TRBJ2-1; D gene ambiguous. The CDR3 runs to 12 residues. The germline V gene encodes CDR1 MNHEY and CDR2 SVGEGT. With 5 bases removed from V and 5 bases from J, the gap between germline ends came to 7 bases. CDR3 sequence (DNA): TGTGCCAGCAGTCGCAGAAACAATGAGCAGTTCTTC. Protein sequence: CASSRRNNEQFF.

Judged by abundance, this clonotype is medium-sized (0.01 to 0.1%). V and J are TRBV19 and TRBJ2-1; the D gene is possibly TRBD1 (5 bases). The CDR3 extends over 14 amino acids. V was cut by 3 bases and J by 5 bases, with 11 bases left in between. Per germline, CDR1 LNHDA and CDR2 SQIVND (reference sequence). CDR3 nucleotide sequence: TGTGCCAGTAGTATTCAGACAGAACACAATGAGCAGTTCTTC. It codes for CASSIQTEHNEQFF.

Points on this clonotype: A much larger clone differs from this one at a single base, so this may be a read error. V usage is TRBV30 and J usage is TRBJ2-1; 8 bases are shared with TRBD2. In germline, CDR1 is GTSNPN, CDR2 SVGIG (reference sequence). CDR3 length equals 16 residues. The junction had 10 bases not matched to a gene; V was cut back by 2 bases and J by 4 bases. As DNA, the CDR3 is TGTGCCTGGAGTAGCGTAGAGCGGGAGAGGTACAATGAGCAGTTCTTC. Translating it yields CAWSSVERERYNEQFF. The whole variable domain, remainder taken from reference TRBV30 and TRBJ2-1, is SQTIHQWPATLVQPVGSPLSLECTVEGTSNPNLYWYRQAAGRGLQLLFYSVGIGQISSEVPQNLSASRPQDRQFILSSKKLLLSDSGFYLCAWSSVERERYNEQFFGPGTRLTVL.

This clonotype was picked up a small number of times. The chain carries TRBV10-2 and TRBJ2-2; the D gene is possibly TRBD1 (5 bases). Looked up from germline, CDR1 is WSHSY and CDR2 is SAAADI. Trimming shortened V by 0 bases and J by 7 bases, and 9 bases separated the two germline ends. The CDR3 extends over 14 amino acids. DNA of the CDR3: TGCGCCAGCAGTGAGTCGGGGCGTGGCGGGGAGCTGTTTTTT. Protein sequence: CASSESGRGGELFF.

By share of the sample, this clonotype is medium-sized (0.01 to 0.1%). CDR3 region: CASSLGRGVEAFF. The CDR3 region has the DNA TGTGCCAGCAGCTTGGGTAGGGGTGTAGAAGCTTTCTTT. This chain links TRBV5-6 with TRBJ1-1; possibly TRBD1 for D (5 bases). The V gene lost 0 bases and the J gene lost 8 bases, with 11 bases spanning the gap. Germline CDR1 reads SGHDT; CDR2 reads YYEEEE. This CDR3 has 13 amino acids.

By proportion, this clonotype is medium-sized. The chain joins TRBV5-4 to TRBJ2-5, with a possible D match to TRBD1 (5 bases). Germline V gene sequence: CDR1 SGHNT, CDR2 YYREEE (reference sequence). The ends were cut back, 0 bases at V and 0 bases at J, with 6 bases in the middle. There are 14 residues in the CDR3. This chain's CDR3 is CASSLDRYQETQYF. CDR3 DNA: TGTGCCAGCAGCTTGGACAGGTACCAAGAGACCCAGTACTTC. Based on the CDR3 plus reference TRBV5-4 and TRBJ2-5, the full variable domain is ETGVTQSPTHLIKTRGQQVTLRCSSQSGHNTVSWYQQALGQGPQFIFQYYREEENGRGNFPPRFSGLQFPNYSSELNVNALELDDSALYLCASSLDRYQETQYFGPGTRLLVL.

This clonotype is categorized as medium-sized. This chain uses TRBV7-2 with TRBJ2-2, with no clear D. This CDR3 has 14 residues. Germline CDR1 and CDR2: SGHTA and FQGNSA. Trimming left V 0 bases short and J 4 bases short, with 6 bases between. The CDR3 is CASSLATPTGELFF. The CDR3, as DNA: TGTGCCAGCAGCTTAGCCACTCCCACCGGGGAGCTGTTTTTT. Looking up the rest from reference TRBV7-2 and TRBJ2-2 gives the full variable domain: GAGVSQSPSNKVTEKGKDVELRCDPISGHTALYWYRQSLGQGLEFLIYFQGNSAPDKSGLPSDRFSAERTGGSVSTLTIQRTQQEDSAVYLCASSLATPTGELFFGEGSRLTVL.

The sample holds many counts of this clonotype. The V and J genes are TRBV6-5 and TRBJ1-2; D might be TRBD1 (5 bases). The length of the CDR3 is 13 residues. Germline V gene sequence: CDR1 MNHEY, CDR2 SVGAGI. The V gene lost 5 bases and the J gene lost 4 bases, with 11 bases spanning the gap. CDR3 loop: CASSPGLLYGYTF. The CDR3 nucleotides read TGTGCCAGCAGTCCGGGACTCCTCTATGGCTACACCTTC.

As to this clonotype: A much bigger clone sits one base away, suggesting this may be a read error. This chain links TRBV29-1 with TRBJ2-1; no firm D call. Looked up from germline, CDR1 is SQVTM and CDR2 is ANQGSEA. The CDR3 is 11 amino acids. The CDR3 is CSVDNLTELFF. The CDR3 nucleotides are TGCAGCGTTGATAATTTAACTGAGCTGTTCTTC.